Sequencing of this TCR beta chain was carried out in a study of Ad26.COV2.S vaccination and SARS-CoV-2 variants. Noted treatment: roughly 20 received Ad26.COV2.S at low or high dose, single or two shots; about 5 received placebo; per-sample allocation not given. Sampling happened 63 days after the first vaccine or placebo injection. Germline V gene sequence: CDR1 LGHDT, CDR2 YNNKEL (reference sequence). CDR3 length equals 16 residues. V lost 1 base to trimming and J lost 7 bases, with 18 bases between them. Using immunoSEQ multiplex PCR, the repertoire was profiled, and TCRdb retains in-frame clones only, with some absent. The sample contains a few hundred thousand clones, around four fifths of which appear only once.

The input for sequencing was peripheral blood, taken in a trial of Ad26.COV2.S vaccine versus placebo. V usage is TRBV3-1 (or the pseudogene TRBV3-2) and J usage is TRBJ2-3; TRBD2 might be the D (5 bases). This receptor was identified in a person between 18 and 60 years old who received the Ad26.COV2.S COVID-19 vaccine or a placebo. The DNA for the CDR3 is TGTGCCAGCAGCCAAGTGGGTCTAGCAGAAGAGTATACGCAGTATTTT. Protein product: CASSQVGLAEEYTQYF.